These T cell receptor beta chains were read from a single sample in a study of cytomegalovirus exposure and HLA in healthy donors. The table came from immunoSEQ multiplex PCR; TCRdb's copy has only in-frame clones and leaves some out. Here the sample spans 250,000 or so clones, 92% being singletons. The sample consisted of PBMCs. The receptors were sampled from a girl aged 2-10 years in good health and CMV-seronegative. The CDR3 runs from the conserved cysteine through the conserved F or W. A D gene is named only where the DNA matches it firmly. The size entry is marked missing in some rows and otherwise reads once, few, many or a size class.

d_call | j_call | clone_size | v_call | cdr3_aa | cdr3_nt
TRBD2 | TRBJ2-2 | NA | TRBV6-5 | CASKVAGGVAGELFF | TGTGCCAGCAAAGTAGCGGGAGGCGTCGCCGGGGAGCTGTTTTTT
NA | TRBJ1-2 | once | TRBV28 | CASSLTQTGVYGYTF | TGTGCCAGCAGTTTAACCCAGACAGGAGTCTATGGCTACACCTTC
TRBD2 | TRBJ2-7 | once | TRBV10-3 | CAISEPTSGKSYEQYF | TGTGCCATCAGTGAGCCAACTAGCGGGAAATCCTACGAGCAGTACTTC
NA | TRBJ2-1 | NA | TRBV6-1 | CASTEGAGGRSEQFF | TGTGCCAGCACCGAGGGGGCGGGCGGGAGGAGTGAGCAGTTCTTC
NA | TRBJ1-2 | NA | TRBV6-5 | CASSYSNSQKVF | TGTGCCAGCAGTTACTCGAACAGTCAAAAAGTCTTC
TRBD1 | TRBJ1-2 | NA | TRBV25-1 | CASTKFQGDGYTF | TGTGCCAGCACAAAGTTTCAGGGGGATGGCTACACCTTC
TRBD1 | TRBJ2-1 | NA | TRBV2 | CASSPRTGGYNEQFF | TGTGCCAGCAGTCCACGGACAGGGGGCTACAATGAGCAGTTCTTC
NA | TRBJ1-1 | NA | TRBV27 | CASSGRNTEAFF | TGTGCCAGCAGTGGGCGGAACACTGAAGCTTTCTTT
NA | TRBJ2-5 | NA | TRBV30 | CAWSVSLRETQYF | TGTGCCTGGAGTGTAAGCTTGAGGGAGACCCAGTACTTC
TRBD1 | TRBJ1-4 | once | TRBV28 | CASSSPLQGGGEKLFF | TGTGCCAGCAGTTCACCCCTACAGGGGGGAGGTGAAAAACTGTTTTTT
NA | TRBJ1-3 | NA | TRBV2 | CASSERPTPGGVGNTIYF | TGTGCCAGCAGTGAACGCCCGACCCCGGGGGGGGTGGGAAACACCATATATTTT
NA | TRBJ2-7 | NA | TRBV27 | CASRKEYASYEQYF | TGTGCCAGCAGGAAAGAGTATGCCTCCTACGAGCAGTACTTC
TRBD2 | TRBJ2-7 | NA | TRBV10-3 | CAISDGGASGPYEQYF | TGTGCCATCAGTGATGGGGGGGCTAGCGGGCCCTACGAGCAGTACTTC
NA | TRBJ2-2 | NA | TRBV5-6 | CASSLGGGELFF | TGTGCCAGCAGCTTGGGCGGCGGGGAGCTGTTTTTT
NA | TRBJ2-3 | once | TRBV30 | CAWAIQGTFWTDTQYF | TGTGCCTGGGCAATCCAGGGAACCTTTTGGACAGATACGCAGTATTTT
NA | TRBJ1-1 | NA | TRBV6-6 | CASVRAVNTEAFF | TGTGCCAGCGTTCGTGCAGTAAACACTGAAGCTTTCTTT
NA | TRBJ1-4 | NA | TRBV2 | CALRRGEKLFF | TGTGCCCTGAGGCGAGGTGAAAAACTGTTTTTT
NA | TRBJ1-1 | NA | TRBV4-2 | CASSQIQGHPLNTEAFF | TGTGCCAGCAGCCAAATCCAGGGGCATCCCCTGAACACTGAAGCTTTCTTT
NA | TRBJ2-7 | NA | TRBV11-2 | CASSPGDSYEQYF | TGTGCCAGCAGCCCCGGAGATTCCTACGAGCAGTACTTC
NA | TRBJ2-1 | NA | TRBV5-6 | CASTHPGGFYNEQFF | TGTGCCAGCACCCATCCGGGGGGCTTCTACAATGAGCAGTTCTTC
TRBD2 | TRBJ2-1 | NA | TRBV13 | CASSFSGSSYNEQFF | TGTGCCAGCAGCTTTAGCGGGAGCTCCTACAATGAGCAGTTCTTC
TRBD1 | TRBJ2-7 | NA | TRBV2 | CASSSSSGTGHYEQYF | TGTGCCAGCAGTAGTAGTTCTGGGACAGGGCACTACGAGCAGTACTTC
NA | TRBJ2-7 | NA | TRBV10-3 | CAISWAAGSLSYEQYF | TGTGCCATCAGTTGGGCGGCGGGATCGTTGTCCTACGAGCAGTACTTC
TRBD2 | TRBJ2-2 | NA | TRBV7-6 | CASSPRLAPNTGELFF | TGTGCCAGCAGCCCTCGACTAGCTCCGAACACCGGGGAGCTGTTTTTT
TRBD1 | TRBJ1-1 | NA | TRBV30 | CAWSVPGGPRNTEAFF | TGTGCCTGGAGTGTACCAGGGGGACCCCGGAACACTGAAGCTTTCTTT
NA | TRBJ2-2 | NA | TRBV28 | CASRQSNTGELFF | TGTGCCAGCAGACAATCGAACACCGGGGAGCTGTTTTTT
TRBD2 | TRBJ2-3 | once | TRBV18 | CASSPLAGVVTDTQYF | TGTGCCAGCTCACCATTGGCGGGAGTAGTTACAGATACGCAGTATTTT
TRBD1 | TRBJ2-7 | NA | TRBV14 | CASSHRDRPYEQYF | TGTGCCAGCAGCCACCGGGACAGGCCCTACGAGCAGTACTTC